This T cell receptor (beta chain) was sequenced during a study of shared clonotypes between healthy human individuals. With respect to this clone: Its specificity is unknown.

In the original analysis: ImmunoSEQ output lacked quality scores and full-length reads, limiting matched filtering. Generated by immunoSEQ multiplex PCR, the TCRdb table keeps only in-frame clones and is missing some. The DNA gave D and trimming, while V, J and clone size come from that table. In the table there are some 2,000,000 clones, 90% to 97% of which are singletons. Findings and caveats of the study: Tissue TCR repertoires likely differ from these blood-only repertoires. What rarefaction showed was incomplete sorted-subset sequencing despite large depth.

Germline V gene lookup returns CDR1 MNHNY and CDR2 SVGAGI (reference sequence). The CDR3 sequence is 15 residues long. The V gene end was trimmed by 6 bases and the J gene end by 7 bases; junction bases not matched to a gene: 12. The rearrangement joins TRBV6-6 to TRBJ1-5; 7 bases match TRBD1. The clonotype comes from a man between 18 and 35 years old in good health. The specimen was naive CD4+ T cells sorted from blood. Subset of the sample: CD45RA+ positively selected. The CDR3 DNA sequence: TGTGCCAGCAGGGGCACCGGGACAGTGAACCAGCCCCAGCATTTT. This sequence encodes CASRGTGTVNQPQHF.